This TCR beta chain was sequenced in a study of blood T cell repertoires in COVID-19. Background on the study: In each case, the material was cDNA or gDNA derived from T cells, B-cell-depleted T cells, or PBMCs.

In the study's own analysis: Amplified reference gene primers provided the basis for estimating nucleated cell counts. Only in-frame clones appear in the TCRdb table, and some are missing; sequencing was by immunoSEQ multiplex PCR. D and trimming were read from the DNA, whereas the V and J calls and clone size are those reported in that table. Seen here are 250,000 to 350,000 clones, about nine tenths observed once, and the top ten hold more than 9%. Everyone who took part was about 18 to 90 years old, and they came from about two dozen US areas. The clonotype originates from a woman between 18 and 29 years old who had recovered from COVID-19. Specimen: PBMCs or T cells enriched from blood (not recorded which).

CDR3 protein: CASSFLGDRGLTGELFF. CDR3 nucleotides: TGTGCCAGCAGTTTTCTTGGGGACAGGGGGCTGACCGGGGAGCTGTTTTTT. This rearrangement joins TRBV28 to TRBJ2-2, with 12 bases matching TRBD1. Germline V gene sequence: CDR1 MDHEN, CDR2 SYDVKM. This CDR3 comprises 17 residues. V dropped 3 bases and J dropped 5; count of bases not matched to a gene: 7.